The next 20 T cell receptor beta chains were all read from a single sample in a study of blood T cell repertoires in COVID-19. Libraries were prepared by immunoSEQ multiplex PCR; TCRdb keeps only in-frame clonotypes and omits some of them. The sample lists about 140,000 clones, 75% to 90% occurring once. Source material: peripheral blood. Source of these receptors: a man aged 55 to 70 with active or convalescent COVID-19.

The J gene is TRBJ1-2, the V gene TRBV27, with D possibly being TRBD1 (5 bases). Germline V gene data show CDR1 as MNHEY and CDR2 as SMNVEV (reference sequence). V was trimmed by 4 bases and J by 10 bases, leaving 19 bases between them. The CDR3 is 14 residues long. In DNA form, the CDR3 reads TGTGCCAGCAGTTCGAATCAGGGCTGGGGATACTACACCTTC. Translating it yields CASSSNQGWGYYTF.

V is TRBV15 and J is TRBJ1-5; 12 positions agree with TRBD1. Germline CDR1 and CDR2: LNHNV and YYDKDF (reference sequence). The CDR3 runs 18 residues. The V segment lost 7 bases and the J segment 5 bases; nucleotides outside the gene matches: 15. This chain's CDR3 is CATTRGIGDRGPDQPQHF. In nucleotides, the CDR3 is TGTGCCACCACACGGGGTATTGGGGACAGGGGGCCGGATCAGCCCCAGCATTTT.

The chain joins TRBV10-1 to TRBJ2-3; 14 bases map to TRBD2. The length of the CDR3 is 19 residues. V shed 2 bases and J 0 bases; nucleotides not matched to a gene: 7. CDR1 and CDR2 from the germline V gene are WNHNN and SYGVQD (reference sequence). The CDR3 sequence is CASSEVGTSGGASTDTQYF. In DNA, the CDR3 is TGCGCCAGCAGTGAGGTAGGGACTAGCGGGGGTGCTAGCACAGATACGCAGTATTTT.

The rearrangement uses TRBV14 and TRBJ2-1; 8 bases match TRBD2. The CDR3 extends over 18 amino acids. Germline CDR1 reads SGHDN; CDR2 reads FVKESK. V dropped 5 bases and J dropped 0; count of bases not matched to a gene: 12. The CDR3 loop reads CASSKRVGGGSSYNEQFF. For the CDR3, the DNA is TGTGCCAGCAGCAAACGGGTAGGCGGGGGGAGCTCCTACAATGAGCAGTTCTTC.

The J gene is TRBJ2-1, the V gene TRBV25-1; 9 positions agree with TRBD2. The CDR3 runs 16 residues. Trimming cost V 5 bases and J 7 bases; bases outside gene matches: 12. Per germline, CDR1 MGHDK and CDR2 SYGVNS. DNA for the CDR3: TGTGCCAGCAGTCCCCAGGTCCCGGGACTAGCTAATGAGCAGTTCTTC. This translates into CASSPQVPGLANEQFF.

The rearrangement uses TRBV3-1 (or the pseudogene TRBV3-2) and TRBJ1-3; D gene uncertain. CDR1 is LGHDT and CDR2 is YNNKEL in the germline V gene (reference sequence). Trimming took 1 base from V and 5 from J, leaving 6 bases between them. The CDR3 has 13 residues. In DNA, the CDR3 is TGTGCCAGCAGCCAAGGGGCTAGAAACACCATATATTTT. This sequence encodes CASSQGARNTIYF.

This clone was observed once. The chain combines TRBV7-3 with TRBJ1-1; TRBD1 aligns across 8 bases. V dropped 6 bases and J dropped 11; count of bases not matched to a gene: 11. Germline loops: CDR1 SGHTA, CDR2 FQGTGA. The CDR3 consists of 13 residues. The CDR3 here is CASSQNGQGLAFF. CDR3 nucleotide sequence: TGTGCCAGCAGTCAGAACGGACAGGGCTTGGCTTTCTTT.

V usage is TRBV19 and J usage is TRBJ2-3; D perhaps matches TRBD2 (6 bases). The germline V and J ends were trimmed by 4 bases and 3 bases, with 17 bases remaining between them. The germline gives CDR1 LNHDA, CDR2 SQIVND (reference sequence). The CDR3 loop spans 16 amino acids. CDR3 DNA: TGTGCCAGTAGTACTGGCGGGCGCGGAGGGACAGATACGCAGTATTTT. Translating it yields CASSTGGRGGTDTQYF. Looking up the rest from reference TRBV19 and TRBJ2-3 gives the full variable domain: DGGITQSPKYLFRKEGQNVTLSCEQNLNHDAMYWYRQDPGQGLRLIYYSQIVNDFQKGDIAEGYSVSREKKESFPLTVTSAQKNPTAFYLCASSTGGRGGTDTQYFGPGTRLTVL.

The chain carries TRBV6-5 and TRBJ1-1, with D perhaps matching TRBD1 (6 bases). Trimming took off 5 bases at V and 7 bases at J, with 14 bases between the two ends. CDR1 and CDR2 from the germline V gene are MNHEY and SVGAGI. This CDR3 is built from 13 residues. The CDR3 sequence: CASSRGGPVEAFF. DNA for the CDR3: TGTGCCAGCAGTAGGGGGGGACCCGTTGAAGCTTTCTTT.

The chain is built from TRBV30 and TRBJ1-2; 7 nucleotides align to TRBD1. Germline CDR1 is GTSNPN and CDR2 is SVGIG (reference sequence). Losses at the gene ends were 7 bases for V and 0 bases for J; bases not matched to a gene: 14. CDR3 length equals 16 residues. As DNA, the CDR3 is TGTGCCTACGCCGGGACAGCGGCTTACTCTAACTATGGCTACACCTTC. This translates into CAYAGTAAYSNYGYTF.

The rearrangement links TRBV4-3 to TRBJ2-2; the match to TRBD2 covers 7 bases. Unmatched junction bases numbered 11, after V lost 3 bases and J lost 7 bases. This CDR3 comprises 16 residues. Looked up from germline, CDR1 is LGHNA and CDR2 is YSLEER. CDR3 sequence (DNA): TGCGCCAGCAGCCAGAGGGCCAGCGGGACGGGCGGGGAGCTGTTTTTT. It encodes CASSQRASGTGGELFF.

CDR3 in amino acids: CASSLGGGGQPQHF. For the CDR3, the DNA is TGCGCCAGCAGCTTGGGAGGGGGCGGACAGCCCCAGCATTTT. The V and J genes are TRBV5-1 and TRBJ1-5; 7 positions match TRBD1. Germline-derived CDR1 and CDR2 are SGHRS and YFSETQ. The CDR3 is 14 amino acids. The ends lost 0 bases at V and 7 bases at J; junction bases unmatched: 4.

The V gene is TRBV28, the J gene TRBJ1-1; D is undetermined. Germline CDR1 and CDR2: MDHEN and SYDVKM. V was pared by 3 bases and J by 1 base, with 9 bases between. CDR3 size: 14 residues. Written as DNA, the CDR3 is TGTGCCAGCAGTTTCAGTGCGGGGAACACTGAAGCTTTCTTT. Its translation is CASSFSAGNTEAFF.

This clone was detected only once. The V and J genes are TRBV4-3 and TRBJ2-7; a weak D match, TRBD2 (5 bases). The germline V gene encodes CDR1 LGHNA and CDR2 YSLEER. The length of the CDR3 is 15 residues. V was trimmed by 3 bases and J by 3 bases, leaving 15 bases between them. In DNA, the CDR3 is TGCGCCAGCAGCCACACACCAAACGGGGACTACGAGCAGTACTTC. Amino acids: CASSHTPNGDYEQYF.

The chain is built from TRBV5-1 and TRBJ2-2; 7 positions agree with TRBD2. Germline-derived CDR1 and CDR2 are SGHRS and YFSETQ. CDR3 length: 15 amino acids. The V and J ends lost 5 bases and 5 bases, in that order; junction bases with no gene match: 9. The CDR3 nucleotides read TGCGCCAGCAGAACTAGCGAAGTTGTGACCGGGGAGCTGTTTTTT. Translated: CASRTSEVVTGELFF.

The chain recombines TRBV2 with TRBJ2-2; no clear D. The V end was cut by 7 bases, the J end by 0 bases, with 9 bases between. The CDR3 has 14 amino acids. From germline, CDR1 is SNHLY and CDR2 FYNNEI. The CDR3 protein is CASKSESNTGELFF. In DNA form, the CDR3 reads TGTGCCAGCAAGAGCGAGTCGAACACCGGGGAGCTGTTTTTT.

The J gene is TRBJ2-5, the V gene TRBV2, with D perhaps matching TRBD2 (5 bases). CDR1 and CDR2 (germline): SNHLY, FYNNEI. This CDR3 has 14 amino acids. Trimming pared 4 bases from V and 5 bases from J, leaving 14 bases between. The CDR3, as DNA: TGTGCCAGCAGTGCGATCGGGGTCGGCGAGACCCAGTACTTC. Translating it yields CASSAIGVGETQYF.

This chain connects TRBV4-1 to TRBJ2-5; no reliable D call. Germline CDR1 MGHRA, CDR2 YSYEKL. The CDR3 length is 16 residues. With 3 bases removed from V and 4 bases from J, the gap between germline ends came to 18 bases. Here the CDR3 DNA reads TGCGCCAGCAGCCACCCCCTCCGGCGGATGGGAGAGACCCAGTACTTC. Amino acid sequence: CASSHPLRRMGETQYF.

This rearrangement joins TRBV11-2 to TRBJ2-5, with 7 bases identical to TRBD1. The CDR3 has 13 residues. Germline values: CDR1 SGHAT, CDR2 FQNNGV. J gave up 5 bases and V 8 bases, and 8 bases lay outside the gene matches. Written as DNA, the CDR3 is TGTGCCAGCCTTCGCGAGGGGGCGGAGACCCAGTACTTC. It translates to CASLREGAETQYF.

The CDR3 reads CASTRDYRPRWSTDTQYF. CDR3 in DNA: TGTGCCAGCACAAGGGACTACAGGCCGAGGTGGAGCACAGATACGCAGTATTTT. V and J are TRBV3-1 (or the pseudogene TRBV3-2) and TRBJ2-3; 7 nucleotides match TRBD2. Germline V gene sequence: CDR1 LGHDT, CDR2 YNNKEL (reference sequence). V trimming: 7 bases; J trimming: 0 bases; junction bases outside the gene matches: 16. This CDR3 spans 18 amino acids.